This T cell receptor (beta chain) was recovered during a study of T-cell memory formation after mild COVID-19. At the level of the study: The TCR clusters were mostly specific to one donor.

With regard to this clonotype: Its cognate antigen is unknown.

From 5'RACE with constant-segment primers came TCR alpha and TCR beta cDNA libraries that carried sample barcodes and UMIs. TCRdb reanalysed the 5' RACE reads using MiXCR and keeps one entry per CDR3 protein. This sample has 85,000 to 120,000 distinct CDR3 sequences, with 9.5% to 15% found just once. The study, taken as a whole, reports: Whereas later expanders leaned CD4+, clones contracting day 15 to 85 showed a balanced CD4/CD8 makeup. Pre-infection memory harbored some responding clones, suggesting cross-reactive memory joined.

V was clipped by 3 bases and J by 2 bases, with 11 bases between them. This CDR3 contains 14 residues. The TCR comes from an adult woman who had mild COVID-19 (a few samples of this study predate the infection). Cell type and time point are not known. This chain links TRBV12-3 or TRBV12-4 with TRBJ2-7; either TRBD1 or TRBD2 may fit D (6 bases each). Sequenced input: PBMCs or a T cell subset sorted from them (not recorded which). The CDR3 region is CASSFGGPPYEQYF. The CDR3 region has the DNA TGTGCCAGCAGTTTCGGGGGCCCACCCTACGAGCAGTACTTC.